The 11 T cell receptor beta chains in this list originate from one sample, sequenced in a study of blood T cell repertoires in COVID-19. TCRdb's table, derived via immunoSEQ multiplex PCR, lists solely in-frame clones and lacks some. The table records 150,000 to 200,000 clones, 65% to 80% of them present only once. What was sequenced was PBMCs or T cells enriched from blood (not recorded which). Receptors originate from a woman between 45 and 60 years old with acute COVID-19.

The chain employs TRBV4-1 and TRBJ2-4; TRBD2 is a possible D gene (6 bases). CDR1 is MGHRA and CDR2 is YSYEKL in the germline V gene. V lost 1 base and J lost 5, with 9 bases in between. The CDR3 totals 14 residues. The CDR3 coding sequence is TGCGCCAGCAGCCAAGGGAGGGGTGAAAACATTCAGTACTTC. It codes for CASSQGRGENIQYF.

The chain joins TRBV6-5 to TRBJ1-2, with D possibly TRBD1 on 5 matching bases. Germline-derived CDR1 and CDR2 are MNHEY and SVGAGI. CDR3 length: 15 residues. The V end lost 0 bases, the J end lost 0 bases, and 8 bases lay between the germline ends. DNA for the CDR3: TGTGCCAGCAGTTACTCGGGGGGAACTAACTATGGCTACACCTTC. This encodes CASSYSGGTNYGYTF.

This chain links TRBV10-3 with TRBJ1-4, with 10 bases fitting TRBD1. CDR1 is ENHRY, CDR2 SYGVKD, per germline. The trim removed 8 bases at V and 8 bases at J, leaving 8 bases unmatched. The CDR3 is 14 residues long. CDR3 sequence (DNA): TGTGCCATCTCCCCGGGACAGGGGAGGGAAAAACTGTTTTTT. It codes for CAISPGQGREKLFF.

The rearrangement joins TRBV27 to TRBJ1-1; D gene unclear. The CDR3 is 15 residues long. Looked up from germline, CDR1 is MNHEY and CDR2 is SMNVEV (reference sequence). The ends were cut back, 7 bases at V and 7 bases at J, with 22 bases in the middle. CDR3 nucleotide sequence: TGTGCCAGCAACCCAACGGGCCCTCAAGGGAGTGAAGCTTTCTTT. Its translation: CASNPTGPQGSEAFF.

This clone was counted only a few times. The CDR3: CASSGTGKNIQYF. The CDR3 DNA is TGCGCCAGCAGTGGGACAGGGAAAAACATTCAGTACTTC. The chain joins TRBV5-1 to TRBJ2-4, with 9 bases lining up with TRBD1. Trimming took 5 bases from V and 4 from J; bases not matched to a gene: 1. This CDR3 spans 13 amino acids. From germline, CDR1 is SGHRS and CDR2 YFSETQ.

The CDR3 DNA is TGTGCCAGCAGCCTCGACAGCTACACCGGGGAGCTGTTTTTT. It yields the protein CASSLDSYTGELFF. The chain uses TRBV6-5 and TRBJ2-2; perhaps TRBD1 as D (5 bases). V dropped 6 bases and J dropped 3 bases, with 11 bases sitting between them. This CDR3 has 14 residues. Germline assignment: CDR1 MNHEY and CDR2 SVGAGI.

V usage is TRBV7-2 and J usage is TRBJ1-2; D possibly corresponds to TRBD1 (6 bases). V was pared by 8 bases and J by 2 bases, with 15 bases between. This CDR3 has 14 residues. CDR1 and CDR2 (germline): SGHTA, FQGNSA. CDR3 loop: CASRSYGGNYGYTF. In nucleotides, the CDR3 is TGTGCCAGCCGCTCTTATGGGGGCAACTATGGCTACACCTTC.

V is TRBV28 and J is TRBJ1-1, with D tentatively TRBD1 (6 bases). This CDR3 is built from 13 residues. Germline loops: CDR1 MDHEN, CDR2 SYDVKM. V gave up 11 bases and J gave up 1 base, with 14 bases separating them. CDR3 residues: CASSDSQNTEAFF. CDR3 bases: TGTGCCTCCTCGGACAGCCAGAACACTGAAGCTTTCTTT.

The rearrangement joins TRBV19 to TRBJ1-2; weak D call: TRBD1 (6 bases). CDR3 length: 14 residues. Trimming left V 1 base short and J 1 base short, with 7 bases between. Looked up from germline, CDR1 is LNHDA and CDR2 is SQIVND (reference sequence). The CDR3 region is CASSIGDINYGYTF. CDR3 DNA sequence: TGTGCCAGTAGTATAGGGGACATTAACTATGGCTACACCTTC.

This rearrangement joins TRBV6-1 to TRBJ2-1; TRBD2 matches 9 bases. The CDR3 covers 17 residues. CDR1 MNHNS and CDR2 SASEGT come from the germline V gene. The junction had 9 bases not matched to a gene; V was cut back by 4 bases and J by 2 bases. The CDR3 sequence: CASSVGGSGGPYNEQFF. As DNA, the CDR3 is TGTGCCAGCAGTGTCGGCGGGAGCGGGGGGCCCTACAATGAGCAGTTCTTC.

V is TRBV6-5 and J is TRBJ1-5; D remains unclear. Germline CDR1 MNHEY, CDR2 SVGAGI. This CDR3 comprises 15 residues. Trimming took 7 bases from V and 0 from J, leaving 13 bases between them. CDR3 loop: CASTLTRASNQPQHF. The CDR3 DNA sequence: TGTGCCAGCACTCTGACGAGGGCTAGCAATCAGCCCCAGCATTTT.